The clone carrying this T cell receptor beta chain was seen more than once but under ten times. CDR3 size: 16 residues. Germline-derived CDR1 and CDR2 are SGHRS and YFSETQ. V lost 1 base and J lost 3; bases outside the gene matches: 8. Measured with immunoSEQ multiplex PCR; TCRdb has only the in-frame clones, and not every one. The profile shows under 200,000 clones, roughly 82% of them singletons. Participants' reported clinical history set cohort assignment. The data were obtained in a study of blood T cell repertoires in COVID-19. Study at large: There were acute and convalescent COVID-19 samples, and they came from the United States, Italy and Spain.

The specimen sequenced was PBMCs or T cells enriched from blood (not recorded which). The TCR comes from a man aged 50 or older who had recovered from COVID-19. The chain carries TRBV5-1 and TRBJ1-1, with 8 positions matching TRBD1. The CDR3 spells CASSLQGQGWDTEAFF. The CDR3 DNA is TGCGCCAGCAGCTTGCAAGGACAGGGATGGGACACTGAAGCTTTCTTT. Filled out from reference TRBV5-1 and TRBJ1-1, the complete variable domain reads KAGVTQTPRYLIKTRGQQVTLSCSPISGHRSVSWYQQTPGQGLQFLFEYFSETQRNKGNFPGRFSGRQFSNSRSEMNVSTLELGDSALYLCASSLQGQGWDTEAFFGQGTRLTVV.